This entry lists 31 T cell receptor beta chains sequenced from one sample in a study of cytomegalovirus exposure and HLA in healthy donors. The study ran its PCR with 60 Vbeta and 13 Jbeta primers. Assay: immunoSEQ multiplex PCR; the TCRdb copy retains only in-frame clones and omits some. Of 80,000 or so clones in the sample, roughly 64% are singletons; the top ten hold 5.7%. Sequenced: PBMCs. The receptors come from a man aged 30 to 39 in good health and CMV-seropositive.

This clone was seen more than once but under ten times. The rearrangement links TRBV6-1 to TRBJ2-7, with 10 nucleotides matching TRBD1. The CDR3 has 13 amino acids. V trimming: 8 bases; J trimming: 2 bases; junction bases outside the gene matches: 3. CDR1 MNHNS and CDR2 SASEGT come from the germline V gene. The CDR3 loop is CASAGTGAYEQYF. The CDR3 DNA is TGTGCCAGCGCCGGGACAGGGGCCTACGAGCAGTACTTC.

CDR3 coding DNA: TGCGCCAGCAGCTCAGACAGGGGCTTCGATACGCAGTATTTT. It is translated as CASSSDRGFDTQYF. The chain is built from TRBV5-1 and TRBJ2-3, with 8 bases aligning to TRBD1. Germline V gene lookup returns CDR1 SGHRS and CDR2 YFSETQ. The CDR3 covers 14 residues. V dropped 3 bases and J dropped 6; count of bases not matched to a gene: 6.

CDR3 DNA: TGTGCCAGCAGAACGGAATTCCGGCAGGGGAGGGAAGAGACCCAGTACTTC. This gives the protein CASRTEFRQGREETQYF. V is TRBV5-4 and J is TRBJ2-5, with D possibly matching TRBD2 (7 bases). V lost 5 bases and J 3 bases, leaving 23 bases between the germline ends. The CDR3 loop spans 17 amino acids. Germline V gene data show CDR1 as SGHNT and CDR2 as YYREEE (reference sequence).

The chain joins TRBV7-3 to TRBJ1-1; no reliable D call. The CDR3 covers 15 residues. Germline CDR1 reads SGHTA; CDR2 reads FQGTGA. Trimming left V 2 bases short and J 3 bases short, with 13 bases between. In DNA form, the CDR3 reads TGTGCCAGCAGCTTAGAGCCCGGGTCCCACACTGAAGCTTTCTTT. This sequence encodes CASSLEPGSHTEAFF.

This clone turned up a few times. The chain combines TRBV29-1 with TRBJ2-7; 10 nucleotides match TRBD1. Germline V CDR1 and CDR2: SQVTM, ANQGSEA. The junction had 11 bases not matched to a gene; V was cut back by 7 bases and J by 5 bases. The length of the CDR3 is 14 residues. The CDR3 spells CSAKYPGTGDEQYF. The CDR3 bases are TGCAGCGCGAAATACCCCGGGACAGGGGACGAGCAGTACTTC.

The chain has TRBV18 and TRBJ2-1; TRBD2 aligns across 10 bases. This CDR3 spans 14 amino acids. CDR1 and CDR2 (germline): KGHSH, LQKENI. With V trimmed by 7 bases and J by 4 bases, 4 bases remained unmatched. The CDR3 here is CASFSSGGYNEQFF. The CDR3 bases are TGTGCCAGCTTTTCTAGCGGGGGATACAATGAGCAGTTCTTC.

The chain has TRBV5-5 and TRBJ2-7; 12 bases map to TRBD2. There are 14 residues in the CDR3. From germline, CDR1 is SGHKS and CDR2 YYEKEE (reference sequence). Germline trimming cut 3 bases from V and 6 bases from J; bases unmatched to any gene: 4. CDR3: CASSSGLAGSEQYF. CDR3 coding DNA: TGTGCCAGCAGCTCGGGACTAGCGGGTAGCGAGCAGTACTTC.

V and J are TRBV29-1 and TRBJ1-1; TRBD1 agrees at 7 bases. The V gene's germline CDR1 is SQVTM and CDR2 ANQGSEA. The CDR3 totals 12 residues. The junction had 6 bases not matched to a gene; V was cut back by 7 bases and J by 4 bases. The CDR3 spells CSADRDSTEAFF. Here the CDR3 DNA reads TGCAGCGCTGACAGGGACAGCACTGAAGCTTTCTTT.

This clone was counted between two and nine times. The rearrangement joins TRBV27 to TRBJ1-1; TRBD1 matches 7 bases. The germline CDR1 and CDR2 sequences are MNHEY and SMNVEV (reference sequence). With V trimmed by 5 bases and J by 6 bases, 6 bases remained unmatched. The length of the CDR3 is 13 residues. The CDR3 spells CASSAGDRPEAFF. The CDR3 nucleotides are TGTGCCAGCAGTGCCGGGGACAGACCTGAAGCTTTCTTT.

V is TRBV10-1 and J is TRBJ2-5; possibly TRBD2 for D (5 bases). The germline gives CDR1 WNHNN, CDR2 SYGVQD (reference sequence). The CDR3 loop spans 17 amino acids. V was clipped by 2 bases and J by 0 bases, with 16 bases between them. The CDR3 region is CASSEGTGGSYQETQYF. In DNA, the CDR3 is TGCGCCAGCAGTGAGGGAACTGGCGGGTCGTACCAAGAGACCCAGTACTTC.

This chain joins TRBV28 and TRBJ2-7, with D perhaps TRBD1 (6 bases). The germline V and J ends were trimmed by 6 bases and 0 bases, with 18 bases remaining between them. Germline CDR1 and CDR2: MDHEN and SYDVKM. The CDR3 has 16 amino acids. The CDR3 spells CASRETGQAYSYEQYF. The CDR3 nucleotides are TGTGCCAGCAGGGAAACAGGGCAGGCTTACTCCTACGAGCAGTACTTC.

The chain recombines TRBV4-1 with TRBJ2-2; 12 positions match TRBD2. V gave up 4 bases and J gave up 5 bases; unmatched junction bases: 2. In germline, CDR1 is MGHRA, CDR2 YSYEKL. The CDR3 runs 15 residues. The CDR3 here is CASSPGLAGTGELFF. The CDR3 coding sequence is TGCGCCAGCAGCCCCGGACTAGCGGGAACCGGGGAGCTGTTTTTT.

This clone was detected a few times. This sequence joins TRBV29-1 and TRBJ2-2; 10 bases line up with TRBD1. Germline V CDR1 and CDR2: SQVTM, ANQGSEA. V dropped 1 base and J dropped 4; count of bases not matched to a gene: 9. The CDR3 sequence is 17 residues long. The CDR3 reads CSVEGDRGFSSTGELFF. CDR3 bases: TGCAGCGTTGAAGGGGACAGGGGATTCAGTAGCACCGGGGAGCTGTTTTTT.

This clone was detected a few times. CDR3 protein: CASSLESGPNYGYTF. As DNA, the CDR3 is TGTGCCAGCAGCTTGGAGTCAGGGCCTAACTATGGCTACACCTTC. This rearrangement joins TRBV5-4 to TRBJ1-2; D might be TRBD1 (5 bases). The CDR3 is 15 amino acids. The germline V and J ends were trimmed by 0 bases and 0 bases, with 9 bases remaining between them. Germline V gene data show CDR1 as SGHNT and CDR2 as YYREEE (reference sequence).

This clone has a handful of counts. The gene calls are TRBV5-1 and TRBJ2-7; 9 nucleotides match TRBD2. CDR3 length: 15 residues. The J segment lost 6 bases and the V segment lost 1 base, leaving 8 bases of the junction unmatched. Germline CDR1 reads SGHRS; CDR2 reads YFSETQ. CDR3 residues: CASSLSRGGAVEQYF. DNA of the CDR3: TGCGCCAGCAGCTTGTCGCGCGGGGGGGCGGTCGAGCAGTACTTC.

This clone was counted only a few times. The chain recombines TRBV7-2 with TRBJ1-5; 8 bases line up with TRBD1. Trimming removed 2 bases from V and 0 bases from J; junction bases left unmatched: 6. The germline gives CDR1 SGHTA, CDR2 FQGNSA. The CDR3 has 17 residues. The CDR3 loop reads CASSLSGGYYSNQPQHF. The DNA of the CDR3 is TGTGCCAGCAGCTTATCAGGGGGCTACTATAGCAATCAGCCCCAGCATTTT.

The CDR3: CASSLGQGSYEQYF. In DNA form, the CDR3 reads TGTGCCAGCAGCCTGGGTCAGGGTTCCTACGAGCAGTACTTC. V usage is TRBV5-6 and J usage is TRBJ2-7; TRBD1 is a possible D gene (5 bases). CDR1 and CDR2 from the germline V gene are SGHDT and YYEEEE. V was cut by 4 bases and J by 1 base, with 12 bases left in between. The CDR3 is 14 amino acids.

This clone showed up just a few times. Other DNA sequences of this sample code for an identical CDR3. V gene TRBV4-2 combines with J gene TRBJ2-1; TRBD2 matches at 10 bases. The germline V gene has CDR1 LGHNA and CDR2 YNFKEQ. The CDR3 is 17 amino acids. After removal of 0 bases from V and 10 bases from J, the junction contained 12 bases not matched to a gene. CDR3 sequence (DNA): TGTGCCAGCAGCCAAGATTTTGTTCTAGCGGGAGACGCCGAGCAGTTCTTC. Its translation is CASSQDFVLAGDAEQFF.

This clone has only one observation. This rearrangement joins TRBV5-5 to TRBJ2-7, with 9 bases that match TRBD1. V lost 2 bases to trimming and J lost 0 bases; unmatched junction nucleotides: 3. This CDR3 has 15 residues. CDR1 and CDR2 (germline): SGHKS, YYEKEE (reference sequence). In DNA, the CDR3 is TGTGCCAGCAGCTTAGGACAGGGGAGCTCCTACGAGCAGTACTTC. Its translation is CASSLGQGSSYEQYF.

J is TRBJ2-7 and V is TRBV27; D not resolved. The V gene lost 3 bases and the J gene lost 4 bases, with 10 bases spanning the gap. The CDR3 is 13 residues long. In germline, CDR1 is MNHEY, CDR2 SMNVEV (reference sequence). The DNA for the CDR3 is TGTGCCAGCAGTTTTTCTGAGCGATACGAGCAGTACTTC. Residues: CASSFSERYEQYF.

J is TRBJ2-7 and V is TRBV7-2, with 8 bases lining up with TRBD1. The germline V gene encodes CDR1 SGHTA and CDR2 FQGNSA. With V trimmed by 3 bases and J by 4 bases, 5 bases remained unmatched. CDR3 size: 14 residues. CDR3 sequence (DNA): TGTGCCAGCAGCTTCCGGGACAGGCGGTACGAGCAGTACTTC. This codes for CASSFRDRRYEQYF.

The chain recombines TRBV5-1 with TRBJ2-1; 7 bases match TRBD2. The V and J ends lost 2 bases and 4 bases, in that order; junction bases with no gene match: 6. This CDR3 has 15 residues. CDR1 is SGHRS and CDR2 is YFSETQ in the germline V gene. Here the CDR3 reads CASSLSQRGYNEQFF. CDR3 coding DNA: TGCGCCAGCAGCTTAAGCCAGCGGGGATACAATGAGCAGTTCTTC.

CDR3 nucleotides: TGTGCTAGTGCCGCCGGGGTTAGCAATCAGCCCCAGCATTTT. Its translation: CASAAGVSNQPQHF. The chain carries TRBV12-5 and TRBJ1-5; D remains ambiguous. CDR1 LGHNT and CDR2 FRNRAP come from the germline V gene. V lost 7 bases and J 0 bases, leaving 10 bases between the germline ends. The CDR3 totals 14 residues. Looking up the rest from reference TRBV12-5 and TRBJ1-5 gives the full variable domain: DARVTQTPRHKVTEMGQEVTMRCQPILGHNTVFWYRQTMMQGLELLAYFRNRAPLDDSGMPKDRFSAEMPDATLATLKIQPSEPRDSAVYFCASAAGVSNQPQHFGDGTRLSIL.

The chain carries TRBV6-4 and TRBJ2-2, with 8 nucleotides matching TRBD2. Germline V gene lookup returns CDR1 MRHNA and CDR2 SNTAGT. CDR3 length: 12 residues. Unmatched junction bases numbered 3, after V lost 9 bases and J lost 6 bases. The chain's CDR3 is CASRREAGELFF. The CDR3 DNA reads TGTGCCAGTAGGCGGGAGGCCGGGGAGCTGTTTTTT.

There are a few counts of this clone. This chain connects TRBV5-1 to TRBJ2-7, with 9 bases that match TRBD1. CDR1 is SGHRS and CDR2 is YFSETQ in the germline V gene. CDR3 size: 14 residues. The V and J ends lost 4 bases and 7 bases, in that order; junction bases with no gene match: 9. The chain's CDR3 is CASSAQGQGGEQYF. CDR3 coding DNA: TGCGCCAGCAGCGCCCAGGGACAGGGAGGAGAGCAGTACTTC. Full variable domain (missing parts from reference TRBV5-1 and TRBJ2-7): KAGVTQTPRYLIKTRGQQVTLSCSPISGHRSVSWYQQTPGQGLQFLFEYFSETQRNKGNFPGRFSGRQFSNSRSEMNVSTLELGDSALYLCASSAQGQGGEQYFGPGTRLTVT.

This clone was detected once. This chain connects TRBV5-1 to TRBJ1-1; D not certain. Trimming pared 3 bases from V and 4 bases from J, leaving 19 bases between. The length of the CDR3 is 16 residues. In germline, CDR1 is SGHRS, CDR2 YFSETQ. The CDR3: CASSSNSGSRGTEAFF. CDR3 in DNA: TGCGCCAGCAGCTCCAATTCCGGGTCCCGGGGCACTGAAGCTTTCTTT.

About this clone itself: This specimen includes other DNA sequences encoding the same CDR3. The V call is TRBV28, the J call TRBJ1-2; TRBD1 aligns across 7 bases. The germline CDR1 and CDR2 sequences are MDHEN and SYDVKM. Trimming at V came to 6 bases and at J to 4 bases, leaving 2 bases not matched to a gene. The CDR3 length is 12 residues. For the CDR3, the DNA is TGTGCCAGCAGGGGACAGCTCTATGGCTACACCTTC. Its protein product is CASRGQLYGYTF.

This clone qualifies as medium-sized (0.01 to 0.1%). This sequence joins TRBV2 and TRBJ1-1; TRBD1 might be the D (5 bases). Germline CDR1 reads SNHLY; CDR2 reads FYNNEI. The CDR3 covers 14 residues. V lost 7 bases and J lost 4, with 16 bases in between. The CDR3: CASIRAGSSTEAFF. The CDR3 coding sequence is TGTGCCAGCATCCGGGCAGGGTCGAGCACTGAAGCTTTCTTT.

J is TRBJ1-1 and V is TRBV28, with D uncertain. Germline values: CDR1 MDHEN, CDR2 SYDVKM. Trimming took 7 bases from V and 4 from J, leaving 10 bases between them. This CDR3 comprises 12 residues. The CDR3 reads CASTRLGTEAFF. Here the CDR3 DNA reads TGTGCCAGCACCAGGCTCGGCACTGAAGCTTTCTTT.

This clone was seen more than once but under ten times. The chain combines TRBV6-5 with TRBJ1-2; TRBD1 is a possible D gene (5 bases). V shed 1 base and J shed 2 bases, with 14 bases lying between them. Germline assignment: CDR1 MNHEY and CDR2 SVGAGI. The CDR3 is 16 residues long. CDR3 nucleotides: TGTGCCAGCAGTTACTTTGGTGGGGCAACCAACTATGGCTACACCTTC. It specifies CASSYFGGATNYGYTF.

The chain couples TRBV25-1 to TRBJ1-2; 9 nucleotides match TRBD1. The ends lost 1 base at V and 8 bases at J; junction bases unmatched: 5. The CDR3 is made up of 14 amino acids. Germline V gene sequence: CDR1 MGHDK, CDR2 SYGVNS. As DNA, the CDR3 is TGTGCCAGCAGTGAATCGGGGGACAGGGCAGGCTACACCTTC. Translating gives CASSESGDRAGYTF.